This TCR beta chain is drawn from a study of blood T cell repertoires in COVID-19. The germline V gene has CDR1 SGHDT and CDR2 YYEEEE. The CDR3 is 13 residues long. V lost 4 bases and J lost 2, with 9 bases in between. TCRdb's copy holds only in-frame clones and misses some; the assay was immunoSEQ multiplex PCR. The sample carries 50,000 to 65,000 clones, about four fifths recorded once. The V call is TRBV5-6, the J call TRBJ1-2, with D unclear. The clonotype was recovered from a woman between 45 and 65 years old with active or convalescent COVID-19. The sequenced material came from peripheral blood. This CDR3 is CASSPSLNYGYTF. For the CDR3, the DNA is TGTGCCAGCAGCCCGTCACTCAACTATGGCTACACCTTC.